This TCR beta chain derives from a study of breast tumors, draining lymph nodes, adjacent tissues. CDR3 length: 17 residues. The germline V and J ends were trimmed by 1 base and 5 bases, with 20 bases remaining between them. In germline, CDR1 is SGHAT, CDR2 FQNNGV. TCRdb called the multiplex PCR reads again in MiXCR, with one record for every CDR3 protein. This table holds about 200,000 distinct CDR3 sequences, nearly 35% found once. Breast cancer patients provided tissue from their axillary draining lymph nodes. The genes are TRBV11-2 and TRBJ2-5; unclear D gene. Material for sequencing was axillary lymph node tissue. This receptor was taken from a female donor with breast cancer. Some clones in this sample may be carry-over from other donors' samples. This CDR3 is CASSLGPGEGTRETQYF. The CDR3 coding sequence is TGTGCCAGCAGCTTAGGACCGGGCGAAGGAACGCGCGAGACCCAGTACTTC.